This T cell receptor beta chain was identified in a study of radiotherapy plus CTLA-4 blockade in lung cancer. Study results and caveats: Among reported predictors of response, early blood T cell clone dynamics with interferon-beta performed best. Some TCR clones had been derived from tumors. These clones expanded in peripheral blood after radiotherapy plus ipilimumab.

This clone occurred a few times. The antigen remains undetermined. Sequencing was performed with immunoSEQ multiplex PCR; in TCRdb, only in-frame clones are kept and a portion is missing. The table lists fewer than 100,000 clones, more than 60% of them singletons, with approximately 22% in the top ten. CTLA-4 blockade with ipilimumab, together with focal radiation, was given to patients with chemo-refractory metastatic non-small-cell lung cancer. The germline V gene has CDR1 MDHEN and CDR2 SYDVKM. V dropped 7 bases and J dropped 0 bases, with 30 bases sitting between them. The CDR3 has 20 amino acids.

V gene TRBV28 combines with J gene TRBJ1-1, with D perhaps TRBD1 (5 bases). The sequences come from peripheral blood, collected from a patient treated with radiotherapy plus ipilimumab. The sequence was collected from a human donor with non-small cell lung cancer whose response to radiotherapy plus ipilimumab could not be evaluated. Some clones in this sample may be carry-over from other donors' samples. The CDR3 region is CASKVVGVGHGGGLNTEAFF. The CDR3 nucleotides read TGTGCCAGCAAGGTCGTAGGGGTAGGGCATGGGGGAGGCTTGAACACTGAAGCTTTCTTT.